These T cell receptor beta chains were read from a single sample in a study of blood T cell repertoires in COVID-19. Repertoires were generated with immunoSEQ multiplex PCR, while TCRdb's copy carries only in-frame clones and drops some. The sample lists tens of thousands of clones, 85% to 95% occurring once. Sequencing was performed on peripheral blood. The source is a man between 60 and 75 years old with acute or convalescent COVID-19. The conserved cysteine and the conserved F or W are not part of the CDR3 here. Size is omitted from some rows. Given values are once, few, many or a class for expanded clones.

J gene: TRBJ2-3; V gene: TRBV3-1/TRBV3-2; clone size: NA; CDR3 protein: ASSQDLGEGPTDTQY
J gene: TRBJ2-7; V gene: TRBV5-4; clone size: NA; CDR3 protein: ATKTLEENEQY
J gene: TRBJ2-5; V gene: TRBV5-5; clone size: NA; CDR3 protein: ASSPMTSGRQETQY
J gene: TRBJ2-1; V gene: TRBV2; clone size: NA; CDR3 protein: ASSEDSAYNEQF
J gene: TRBJ1-3; V gene: TRBV7-9; clone size: NA; CDR3 protein: ASSIDTISGNTIY
J gene: TRBJ2-2; V gene: TRBV27; clone size: NA; CDR3 protein: ASSLSRGGRDGELF
J gene: TRBJ2-1; V gene: TRBV6-2/TRBV6-3; clone size: NA; CDR3 protein: ASSPPAGEAYEQF
J gene: TRBJ1-1; V gene: TRBV19; clone size: NA; CDR3 protein: ASTNRGAGNEAF
J gene: TRBJ2-7; V gene: TRBV12-1; clone size: NA; CDR3 protein: ASSFNPGQGAPSCCHYEQY
J gene: TRBJ2-4; V gene: TRBV20-1; clone size: NA; CDR3 protein: RILAKNIQY
J gene: TRBJ1-3; V gene: TRBV6-2/TRBV6-3; clone size: NA; CDR3 protein: ASSPLFSGNTIY
J gene: TRBJ1-4; V gene: TRBV19; clone size: NA; CDR3 protein: ASSIRTGDNEKLF
J gene: TRBJ2-7; V gene: TRBV25-1; clone size: NA; CDR3 protein: ASSDSLAAYEQY
J gene: TRBJ1-2; V gene: TRBV7-9; clone size: NA; CDR3 protein: ASSLSGVSNYGYT
J gene: TRBJ1-6; V gene: TRBV6-5; clone size: few; CDR3 protein: ASSSSRRDSPLH
J gene: TRBJ2-7; V gene: TRBV28; clone size: NA; CDR3 protein: ASSLGGGSYEQY
J gene: TRBJ2-1; V gene: TRBV28; clone size: NA; CDR3 protein: ASSQGKLAGDLF
J gene: TRBJ2-2; V gene: TRBV5-1; clone size: NA; CDR3 protein: ASSEGLGAGELF
J gene: TRBJ2-1; V gene: TRBV2; clone size: NA; CDR3 protein: ASRVGGPRNEQF
J gene: TRBJ2-1; V gene: TRBV11-2; clone size: NA; CDR3 protein: ASNYERGEQF
J gene: TRBJ1-3; V gene: TRBV3-1/TRBV3-2; clone size: NA; CDR3 protein: ASSQDQVAGNTIY
J gene: TRBJ2-7; V gene: TRBV4-2; clone size: NA; CDR3 protein: ASSHAGHSPPYEQY
J gene: TRBJ1-3; V gene: TRBV5-6; clone size: NA; CDR3 protein: ASSLGQRFPRGGNTIY
J gene: TRBJ1-2; V gene: TRBV15; clone size: NA; CDR3 protein: ATSAGGNYGYT
J gene: TRBJ1-1; V gene: TRBV15; clone size: NA; CDR3 protein: ATSRDRGEGTEAF
J gene: TRBJ2-3; V gene: TRBV12-3/TRBV12-4; clone size: NA; CDR3 protein: ASSLEGLEQY
J gene: TRBJ2-2; V gene: TRBV7-9; clone size: NA; CDR3 protein: ASSAGGVGELF
J gene: TRBJ2-1; V gene: TRBV27; clone size: NA; CDR3 protein: ASSTGTSGFGEQF
J gene: TRBJ2-1; V gene: TRBV5-1; clone size: NA; CDR3 protein: ASSLVAGAINEQF
J gene: TRBJ2-7; V gene: TRBV29-1; clone size: NA; CDR3 protein: SVEGGRGTGSYEQY
J gene: TRBJ1-4; V gene: TRBV6-5; clone size: NA; CDR3 protein: ASRTGQATNEKLF
J gene: TRBJ1-2; V gene: TRBV5-6; clone size: NA; CDR3 protein: ASRTGTGGYGYT
J gene: TRBJ2-3; V gene: TRBV6-6; clone size: NA; CDR3 protein: ASSYGAQFSTDTQY
J gene: TRBJ2-4; V gene: TRBV4-2; clone size: few; CDR3 protein: ASSQEAGAKNIQY
J gene: TRBJ2-7; V gene: TRBV7-8; clone size: NA; CDR3 protein: ASTLAGGVDLGEQY
J gene: TRBJ2-5; V gene: TRBV10-3; clone size: NA; CDR3 protein: AISDGNRGRETQY
J gene: TRBJ2-3; V gene: TRBV9; clone size: NA; CDR3 protein: ASNWAGTALDTQY
J gene: TRBJ2-6; V gene: TRBV15; clone size: NA; CDR3 protein: ATSRDLSPGANVLT
J gene: TRBJ2-7; V gene: TRBV6-2/TRBV6-3; clone size: once; CDR3 protein: ASSYRGRMHEQY
J gene: TRBJ2-1; V gene: TRBV7-9; clone size: NA; CDR3 protein: ASSLASGFYNEQF
J gene: TRBJ2-3; V gene: TRBV24-1; clone size: NA; CDR3 protein: ATSDFLRGDTQY
J gene: TRBJ2-7; V gene: TRBV27; clone size: NA; CDR3 protein: ASRRRSSYEQY
J gene: TRBJ2-3; V gene: TRBV4-3; clone size: NA; CDR3 protein: ASSQDWASVDTQY
J gene: TRBJ2-7; V gene: TRBV7-9; clone size: NA; CDR3 protein: ASSLGLLMEQY
J gene: TRBJ2-3; V gene: TRBV3-1/TRBV3-2; clone size: NA; CDR3 protein: ASSQGLADTDTQY
J gene: TRBJ2-5; V gene: TRBV4-3; clone size: NA; CDR3 protein: ASSQQGTGQETQY
J gene: TRBJ2-2; V gene: TRBV2; clone size: NA; CDR3 protein: ASRKGTYPGELF
J gene: TRBJ2-2; V gene: TRBV12-2; clone size: NA; CDR3 protein: ASPRRGRETGELF
J gene: TRBJ2-7; V gene: TRBV23-1; clone size: NA; CDR3 protein: ASSYRHRSSYEQY
J gene: TRBJ2-5; V gene: TRBV7-2; clone size: NA; CDR3 protein: ASSYGSATQY
J gene: TRBJ2-1; V gene: TRBV25-1; clone size: NA; CDR3 protein: ASSEGLAGNNEQF
J gene: TRBJ2-2; V gene: TRBV19; clone size: NA; CDR3 protein: ASSTGFVLAGSGELF
J gene: TRBJ2-6; V gene: TRBV23-1; clone size: NA; CDR3 protein: ASSQPRTGGSGANVLT
J gene: TRBJ1-6; V gene: TRBV6-1; clone size: NA; CDR3 protein: ASSESVQGANSPLH
J gene: TRBJ2-7; V gene: TRBV20-1; clone size: NA; CDR3 protein: SASFGRFNEQY
J gene: TRBJ1-2; V gene: TRBV7-9; clone size: NA; CDR3 protein: ASSLEQYGYT
J gene: TRBJ1-5; V gene: TRBV19; clone size: NA; CDR3 protein: ASSIVRDQPQH